The 31 T cell receptor beta chains reported below all come from one sample, sequenced in a study of control samples from healthy donors and cancer patients. Sequenced by immunoSEQ multiplex PCR; TCRdb stores in-frame clones only, minus some. The data hold 150,000 or so clones, with 90% observed a single time. The source material was blood. The receptors originated from a man aged 35-49 years in good health.

This rearrangement joins TRBV28 to TRBJ1-2; 7 bases fit TRBD1. Per the germline V gene, CDR1 is MDHEN and CDR2 is SYDVKM. CDR3 length equals 12 residues. V was pared by 11 bases and J by 4 bases, with 7 bases of the junction left unmatched. The CDR3 coding sequence is TGTGCCGCTGAGGGGGCCCCCTATGGCTACACCTTC. Protein sequence: CAAEGAPYGYTF.

The V and J genes are TRBV14 and TRBJ2-1; D gene unclear. V lost 1 base to trimming and J lost 1 base, with 11 bases between them. The germline V gene encodes CDR1 SGHDN and CDR2 FVKESK. This CDR3 has 16 residues. The CDR3 loop is CASSQVAIGSYNEQFF. The CDR3 DNA is TGTGCCAGCAGCCAAGTGGCAATCGGGTCCTACAATGAGCAGTTCTTC.

The chain carries TRBV13 and TRBJ2-7; D is uncertain. V lost 0 bases to trimming and J lost 2 bases, with 8 bases between them. Per the germline V gene, CDR1 is PRHDT and CDR2 is FYEKMQ (reference sequence). The CDR3 length is 14 residues. Written as DNA, the CDR3 is TGTGCCAGCAGCTTAGGCTCCCATACCTACGAGCAGTACTTC. Its translation is CASSLGSHTYEQYF.

V is TRBV12-3 or TRBV12-4 and J is TRBJ1-2, with TRBD1 identical over 7 bases. The trim removed 5 bases at V and 0 bases at J, leaving 0 bases unmatched. The CDR3 length is 13 residues. The CDR3 DNA reads TGTGCCAGCAGTGGGACAGCTAACTATGGCTACACCTTC. The encoded protein is CASSGTANYGYTF.

The J gene is TRBJ1-5, the V gene TRBV12-5, with TRBD1 matching over 8 bases. Germline CDR1 LGHNT, CDR2 FRNRAP. The CDR3 contains 14 residues. V trimming: 7 bases; J trimming: 3 bases; junction bases outside the gene matches: 5. The CDR3 loop is CASAPTGDNQPQHF. The DNA for the CDR3 is TGTGCTAGTGCCCCGACAGGGGACAATCAGCCCCAGCATTTT.

The chain recombines TRBV18 with TRBJ1-3; a weak D match, TRBD1 (5 bases). V lost 2 bases to trimming and J lost 0 bases, with 11 bases between them. CDR1 and CDR2 (germline): KGHSH, LQKENI. The CDR3 extends over 16 amino acids. DNA of the CDR3: TGTGCCAGCTCACCAAAACAGGACCTCTCTGGAAACACCATATATTTT. It translates to CASSPKQDLSGNTIYF.

J is TRBJ2-7 and V is TRBV27; a weak D match, TRBD2 (6 bases). V shed 3 bases and J shed 2 bases, with 11 bases lying between them. Germline-derived CDR1 and CDR2 are MNHEY and SMNVEV (reference sequence). There are 14 residues in the CDR3. The chain's CDR3 is CASSLGGGTYEQYF. For the CDR3, the DNA is TGTGCCAGCAGTTTGGGTGGAGGGACCTACGAGCAGTACTTC.

CDR3 loop: CASSQGGEETQYF. For the CDR3, the DNA is TGTGCCAGCAGCCAAGGGGGGGAAGAGACCCAGTACTTC. The V gene is TRBV3-1 (or the pseudogene TRBV3-2), the J gene TRBJ2-5, with D possibly matching TRBD2 (6 bases). In germline, CDR1 is LGHDT, CDR2 YNNKEL (reference sequence). The CDR3 sequence is 13 residues long. The V gene lost 1 base and the J gene lost 3 bases, with 6 bases spanning the gap.

This clone was detected only once. The gene calls are TRBV2 and TRBJ1-2; no reliable D call. Germline V gene sequence: CDR1 SNHLY, CDR2 FYNNEI. This CDR3 is built from 14 residues. Trimming removed 2 bases from V and 4 bases from J, with 11 bases in between. The CDR3 here is CASSELGIAYGYTF. CDR3 coding DNA: TGTGCCAGCAGTGAATTAGGCATTGCCTATGGCTACACCTTC.

The chain links TRBV5-1 to TRBJ1-1; D is uncertain. This CDR3 contains 12 residues. The V end was cut by 5 bases, the J end by 4 bases, with 9 bases between. CDR1 is SGHRS and CDR2 is YFSETQ in the germline V gene. CDR3 DNA: TGCGCCAGCAGTAAGGATCTCACTGAAGCTTTCTTT. It translates to CASSKDLTEAFF.

Comments on this clone: One end of the junction fails to match germline, which may point to a read error. This sample includes further DNA sequences coding for the same CDR3. The V gene is TRBV9, the J gene TRBJ1-6; no clear D gene. Per germline, CDR1 SGDLS and CDR2 YYNGEE. This CDR3 is built from 13 residues. CDR3 bases: TGTGCCAGCAGCGTAGAGGGAAATTCACCTCTCCACTTT. This gives the protein CASSVEGNSPLHF.

V usage is TRBV6-5 and J usage is TRBJ1-5; TRBD1 matches at 7 bases. J gave up 4 bases and V 7 bases, and 4 bases lay outside the gene matches. Per the germline V gene, CDR1 is MNHEY and CDR2 is SVGAGI. The CDR3 runs 13 residues. CDR3 sequence (DNA): TGTGCCAGCATCAGGGGGGGAAATCAGCCCCAGCATTTT. This codes for CASIRGGNQPQHF.

This chain connects TRBV7-3 to TRBJ2-3; 9 nucleotides agree with TRBD2. J lost 8 bases, V lost 1 base, and 19 bases had no gene match. There are 19 residues in the CDR3. Germline CDR1 is SGHTA and CDR2 is FQGTGA. The CDR3 DNA follows: TGTGCCAGCAGCTTAAAAGGGGATAGCGGGGGAACACCACAGATTACGCAGTATTTT. Its translation: CASSLKGDSGGTPQITQYF.

V is TRBV5-1 and J is TRBJ1-5; no definite D call. Per germline, CDR1 SGHRS and CDR2 YFSETQ. Trimming removed 0 bases from V and 1 base from J, with 8 bases in between. This CDR3 is 15 amino acids long. The CDR3 DNA sequence: TGCGCCAGCAGCTTGGAAGGGTTGAGCAATCAGCCCCAGCATTTT. It encodes CASSLEGLSNQPQHF.

The chain links TRBV28 to TRBJ1-1, with D possibly matching TRBD1 (6 bases). The CDR3 consists of 16 residues. With 2 bases removed from V and 1 base from J, the gap between germline ends came to 14 bases. Per germline, CDR1 MDHEN and CDR2 SYDVKM. The chain's CDR3 is CASSLVDRWRNTEAFF. DNA for the CDR3: TGTGCCAGCAGTTTAGTCGACAGGTGGCGGAACACTGAAGCTTTCTTT.

The chain uses TRBV27 and TRBJ2-6, with D perhaps matching TRBD2 (6 bases). There are 15 residues in the CDR3. V was shortened by 3 bases and J by 4 bases, with 10 bases between the two germline ends. Germline lookup yields CDR1 MNHEY and CDR2 SMNVEV (reference sequence). The CDR3 loop reads CASSFFGSGANVLTF. CDR3 sequence (DNA): TGTGCCAGCAGTTTTTTCGGGAGCGGGGCCAACGTCCTGACTTTC.

In nucleotides, the CDR3 is TGTGCCAGCAGCCGGTTTATCCTACATTGGGAGCATTTTAACTATGGCTACACCTTC. Residues: CASSRFILHWEHFNYGYTF. The chain couples TRBV21-1 to TRBJ1-2. TRBV21-1 is classified as a pseudogene. CDR3 size: 19 residues.

V usage is TRBV13 and J usage is TRBJ2-3, with D possibly being TRBD1 (5 bases). The V and J ends lost 2 bases and 2 bases respectively, with 14 bases between them. This CDR3 is built from 16 residues. CDR1 and CDR2 (germline): PRHDT, FYEKMQ (reference sequence). This CDR3 is CASSLMTEHFTDTQYF. The CDR3 bases are TGTGCCAGCAGCTTAATGACAGAGCACTTCACAGATACGCAGTATTTT.

The chain links TRBV6-6 to TRBJ1-4, with a weak D call TRBD1 (6 bases). This CDR3 is 14 amino acids long. Between the trimmed V and J ends, which lost 5 bases and 2 bases, there was a span of 9 bases. Germline assignment: CDR1 MNHNY and CDR2 SVGAGI (reference sequence). This CDR3 is CASSDTGTNEKLFF. The CDR3 nucleotides are TGTGCCAGCAGTGATACAGGGACTAATGAAAAACTGTTTTTT.

The chain is built from TRBV28 and TRBJ1-4, with 7 bases fitting TRBD1. CDR1 is MDHEN, CDR2 SYDVKM, per germline. This CDR3 comprises 14 residues. Unmatched junction bases numbered 8, after V lost 5 bases and J lost 8 bases. The CDR3 is CASSGRQGDEKLFF. The CDR3 coding sequence is TGTGCCAGCAGTGGGAGACAGGGAGACGAAAAACTGTTTTTT. Full variable domain (remainder filled in from reference TRBV28 and TRBJ1-4): DVKVTQSSRYLVKRTGEKVFLECVQDMDHENMFWYRQDPGLGLRLIYFSYDVKMKEKGDIPEGYSVSREKKERFSLILESASTNQTSMYLCASSGRQGDEKLFFGSGTQLSVL.

The chain joins TRBV6-4 to TRBJ1-1; 11 nucleotides line up with TRBD1. The CDR3 is 13 residues long. CDR1 and CDR2 from the germline V gene are MRHNA and SNTAGT. With V trimmed by 2 bases and J by 9 bases, 2 bases remained unmatched. DNA for the CDR3: TGTGCCAGCAGTGACGGACAGGGGGCGAAAGCTTTCTTT. This gives the protein CASSDGQGAKAFF.

The chain is built from TRBV6-5 and TRBJ1-2; perhaps TRBD1 as D (5 bases). V was clipped by 8 bases and J by 8 bases, with 15 bases between them. Germline lookup yields CDR1 MNHEY and CDR2 SVGAGI. There are 12 residues in the CDR3. The CDR3 DNA reads as TGTGCCAGCGGGACCCGTAGGAAAGGCTACACCTTC. It specifies CASGTRRKGYTF.

The rearrangement links TRBV12-3 or TRBV12-4 to TRBJ2-7, with 9 bases that match TRBD2. The CDR3 is made up of 13 amino acids. With 6 bases clipped from V and 3 bases from J, the junction kept 3 bases outside the gene matches. The CDR3 sequence: CASRATSGYEQYF. The CDR3 DNA follows: TGTGCCAGCAGGGCGACTAGCGGCTACGAGCAGTACTTC.

A word on this clone: A junction boundary mismatches the germline segment, possibly from a read error. The gene calls are TRBV13 and TRBJ2-1; D gene uncertain. CDR3 length equals 12 residues. Germline CDR1 reads PRHDT; CDR2 reads FYEKMQ (reference sequence). CDR3: CASSLEGNVHLF. In nucleotides, the CDR3 is TGTGCCAGCAGCTTAGAAGGGAACGTACACCTCTTC.

CDR3 nucleotides: TGTGCCAGCACGAACCCGGGGGGGCACGAGGGCTACACCTTC. Protein sequence: CASTNPGGHEGYTF. The V call is TRBV6-5, the J call TRBJ1-2; weak D call: TRBD1 (6 bases). This CDR3 has 14 amino acids. Germline-derived CDR1 and CDR2 are MNHEY and SVGAGI. V was clipped by 7 bases and J by 8 bases, with 20 bases between them.

This rearrangement joins TRBV9 to TRBJ2-3, with 12 bases aligning to TRBD1. Germline loops: CDR1 SGDLS, CDR2 YYNGEE. This CDR3 is built from 16 residues. The trim removed 4 bases at V and 5 bases at J, leaving 8 bases unmatched. The CDR3 region is CASSTGTGGSEDTQYF. The CDR3 DNA sequence: TGTGCCAGCAGCACTGGGACAGGGGGCTCGGAAGATACGCAGTATTTT.

The V and J genes are TRBV14 and TRBJ1-4; D is possibly TRBD1 (5 bases). CDR1 and CDR2 from the germline V gene are SGHDN and FVKESK. The CDR3 runs 16 residues. V dropped 2 bases and J dropped 0 bases, with 10 bases sitting between them. The CDR3: CASSQWTPTTNEKLFF. Written as DNA, the CDR3 is TGTGCCAGCAGCCAATGGACACCGACAACTAATGAAAAACTGTTTTTT.

Remarks on this clone: This sample also contains other DNA sequences that code for the same CDR3. Here the CDR3 reads CASSTTANSPLHF. CDR3 nucleotide sequence: TGTGCCAGCAGTACAACAGCTAATTCACCCCTCCACTTT. The gene calls are TRBV6-5 and TRBJ1-6; D not resolved. Per germline, CDR1 MNHEY and CDR2 SVGAGI. The CDR3 contains 13 residues. V lost 5 bases and J 6 bases, leaving 8 bases between the germline ends.

This chain uses TRBV24-1 with TRBJ1-5; perhaps TRBD1 as D (5 bases). This CDR3 region has 11 residues. The germline CDR1 and CDR2 sequences are KGHDR and SFDVKD. Trimming took 7 bases from V and 7 from J, leaving 7 bases between them. DNA for the CDR3: TGTGCCACCAGGGGACCCCAGCCCCAGCATTTT. It is translated as CATRGPQPQHF.

V and J are TRBV19 and TRBJ2-3; 7 bases line up with TRBD1. This CDR3 spans 15 amino acids. CDR1 and CDR2 from the germline V gene are LNHDA and SQIVND (reference sequence). V shed 6 bases, J shed 0 bases, and the junction held 6 bases outside the gene matches. This CDR3 is CASRTGTASTDTQYF. The DNA of the CDR3 is TGTGCCAGTAGAACCGGGACAGCTAGCACAGATACGCAGTATTTT.

V gene TRBV19 combines with J gene TRBJ1-4; 8 positions match TRBD1. Germline V CDR1 and CDR2: LNHDA, SQIVND (reference sequence). This CDR3 spans 13 amino acids. Trimming at V came to 10 bases and at J to 5 bases, leaving 6 bases not matched to a gene. CDR3 DNA: TGTGCCACTAGGGACAGGCCAAATGAAAAACTGTTTTTT. Its protein is CATRDRPNEKLFF.